This T cell receptor (beta chain) derives from a study of Graves' ophthalmopathy and Graves' hyperthyroidism. RNA transcripts yielded amplified TCR beta CDR3 regions. An initial RT-PCR round employing HTBI primers preceded a second-round multiplex PCR. MiXCR was run by TCRdb on the multiplex PCR reads, yielding one entry per CDR3 protein. The table records around 590,000 distinct CDR3 sequences, 35% to 45% of them present only once. The V gene lost 3 bases and the J gene lost 3 bases, with 12 bases spanning the gap. CDR3 size: 15 residues. CDR1 is SGDLS and CDR2 is YYNGEE in the germline V gene. As concerns this clonotype: A much bigger clone sits one base away, suggesting this may be a read error.

This receptor was taken from an adult man with Graves' hyperthyroidism. Source material: peripheral blood or thyroid tissue (not recorded which). V gene TRBV9 combines with J gene TRBJ2-2; D is perhaps TRBD1 or TRBD2 (5 bases each). This CDR3 is CASSAPVGHTGELFF. The CDR3 nucleotides read TGTGCCAGCAGCGCCCCCGTGGGACACACCGGGGAGCTGTTTTTT. The entire variable domain, with the rest obtained from reference TRBV9 and TRBJ2-2, is as follows: DSGVTQTPKHLITATGQRVTLRCSPRSGDLSVYWYQQSLDQGLQFLIQYYNGEERAKGNILERFSAQQFPDLHSELNLSSLELGDSALYFCASSAPVGHTGELFFGEGSRLTVL.